One sample yielded the 20 T cell receptor beta chains listed below, sequenced in a study of OX40 agonist ivuxolimab in advanced cancers. Method: immunoSEQ multiplex PCR; TCRdb's copy keeps in-frame clones and lacks some. Of tens of thousands of clones in the sample, 91% were seen once. This sample comprised CD4+ or CD8+ T cells sorted from blood, obtained in a trial of the OX40 agonist ivuxolimab. The origin of the receptors is an adult with an advanced solid tumor such as melanoma, head and neck, liver or kidney cancer.

The chain has TRBV21-1 and TRBJ1-6; the table names TRBD1, a call not compared with the DNA. TRBV21-1 is tagged as a pseudogene. The CDR3 is 14 residues long. This chain's CDR3 is CASSKRGRNSPLHF. For the CDR3, the DNA is TGTGCCAGCAGCAAAAGGGGCAGAAATTCACCCCTCCACTTT.

This chain uses TRBV21-1 with TRBJ2-3; whether TRBD2, the table's D call, matches the DNA was not checked. TRBV21-1 is recorded as a pseudogene. The CDR3 has 17 residues. CDR3: CASSRGTSGNPTDTQYF. The DNA of the CDR3 is TGTGCCAGCAGCAGAGGGACTAGCGGGAACCCCACAGATACGCAGTATTTT.

The chain couples TRBV7-9 to TRBJ2-5; tentatively, D is TRBD2 (5 bases). The DNA end is a closer match to TRBJ2-7, so the J assignment may be wrong. The germline V gene encodes CDR1 SEHNR and CDR2 FQNEAQ (reference sequence). The CDR3 has 14 residues. CDR3 loop: CASSPVERNYEQYF. The CDR3 coding sequence is TGTGCCAGCAGCCCCGTTGAGCGGAACTACGAGCAGTACTTC.

The chain has TRBV4-1 and TRBJ2-3, with D perhaps given as TRBD1 or TRBD2 (5 bases each). The CDR3 is 17 residues long. Germline values: CDR1 MGHRA, CDR2 YSYEKL. The V end lost 1 base, the J end lost 4 bases, and 18 bases lay between the germline ends. CDR3 in DNA: TGCGCCAGCAGCCAAGTCATGGTACTAGAGGGACCAGATACGCAGTATTTT. Residues: CASSQVMVLEGPDTQYF.

The chain employs TRBV28 and TRBJ2-2; D possibly corresponds to TRBD1 (5 bases). This CDR3 has 13 residues. The V end was cut by 5 bases, the J end by 7 bases, with 11 bases between. CDR1 is MDHEN and CDR2 is SYDVKM in the germline V gene. CDR3 coding DNA: TGTGCCAGCAGTACCCGACAGATCGGGGAGCTGTTTTTT. It encodes CASSTRQIGELFF.

The chain recombines TRBV15 with TRBJ1-4; a weak D match, TRBD1 (5 bases). Trimming left V 0 bases short and J 4 bases short, with 15 bases between. The CDR3 consists of 17 residues. The germline gives CDR1 LNHNV, CDR2 YYDKDF (reference sequence). The CDR3 reads CATSRDVGGGYNEKLFF. In nucleotides, the CDR3 is TGTGCCACCAGCAGAGATGTGGGGGGGGGTTATAATGAAAAACTGTTTTTT.

V and J are TRBV7-9 and TRBJ1-4; D unclear. V was trimmed by 0 bases and J by 3 bases, leaving 5 bases between them. This CDR3 region has 14 residues. CDR1 SEHNR and CDR2 FQNEAQ come from the germline V gene (reference sequence). The CDR3, as DNA: TGTGCCAGCAGCTTAGCAGGACCTAATGAAAAACTGTTTTTT. It specifies CASSLAGPNEKLFF. The full variable domain, completed using reference TRBV7-9 and TRBJ1-4, is DTGVSQNPRHKITKRGQNVTFRCDPISEHNRLYWYRQTLGQGPEFLTYFQNEAQLEKSRLLSDRFSAERPKGSFSTLEIQRTEQGDSAMYLCASSLAGPNEKLFFGSGTQLSVL.

V is TRBV13 and J is TRBJ2-3; D remains unclear. V dropped 0 bases and J dropped 7 bases, with 11 bases sitting between them. CDR3 length: 14 amino acids. The germline CDR1 and CDR2 sequences are PRHDT and FYEKMQ (reference sequence). CDR3 residues: CASSLGLGGHTQYF. In DNA form, the CDR3 reads TGTGCCAGCAGCTTAGGCCTGGGCGGACATACGCAGTATTTT. Full variable domain (remainder filled in from reference TRBV13 and TRBJ2-3): AAGVIQSPRHLIKEKRETATLKCYPIPRHDTVYWYQQGPGQDPQFLISFYEKMQSDKGSIPDRFSAQQFSDYHSELNMSSLELGDSALYFCASSLGLGGHTQYFGPGTRLTVL.

This chain connects TRBV5-6 to TRBJ2-7, with 9 bases identical to TRBD2. V was pared by 0 bases and J by 3 bases, with 4 bases of the junction left unmatched. Germline values: CDR1 SGHDT, CDR2 YYEEEE. The CDR3 consists of 15 residues. The CDR3 DNA sequence: TGTGCCAGCAGCTTGGGAGCGGGAGGAAACTACGAGCAGTACTTC. This encodes CASSLGAGGNYEQYF.

This sequence joins TRBV28 and TRBJ2-3, with D tentatively TRBD1 (5 bases). V lost 5 bases and J 1 base, leaving 19 bases between the germline ends. This CDR3 spans 17 amino acids. Germline CDR1 reads MDHEN; CDR2 reads SYDVKM. The CDR3, as DNA: TGTGCCAGCAGTCGAATCAGGGTAGGGGTGGGCACAGATACGCAGTATTTT. Amino acid sequence: CASSRIRVGVGTDTQYF. The complete variable domain, with remaining parts taken from reference TRBV28 and TRBJ2-3, reads DVKVTQSSRYLVKRTGEKVFLECVQDMDHENMFWYRQDPGLGLRLIYFSYDVKMKEKGDIPEGYSVSREKKERFSLILESASTNQTSMYLCASSRIRVGVGTDTQYFGPGTRLTVL.

The chain has TRBV4-1 and TRBJ2-7; 10 nucleotides line up with TRBD1. V lost 3 bases and J lost 4; bases outside the gene matches: 6. This CDR3 contains 15 residues. Germline lookup yields CDR1 MGHRA and CDR2 YSYEKL. CDR3 residues: CASSHGQGEGYEQYF. The CDR3 nucleotides are TGCGCCAGCAGCCACGGACAGGGGGAAGGATACGAGCAGTACTTC.

The chain has TRBV7-9 and TRBJ2-5; TRBD2 matches 7 bases. Germline V gene lookup returns CDR1 SEHNR and CDR2 FQNEAQ (reference sequence). The CDR3 has 17 residues. V shed 5 bases and J 4 bases; nucleotides not matched to a gene: 16. In nucleotides, the CDR3 is TGTGCCAGCAGCCCGCCCTCGTGGGGCGGGAGCGGAGAGACCCAGTACTTC. Its translation: CASSPPSWGGSGETQYF.

This chain links TRBV7-9 with TRBJ2-1, with D perhaps matching TRBD2 (5 bases). The V and J ends lost 1 base and 5 bases respectively, with 9 bases between them. This CDR3 is 14 amino acids long. The germline CDR1 and CDR2 sequences are SEHNR and FQNEAQ (reference sequence). CDR3 residues: CASSLDFGNNEQFF. CDR3 sequence (DNA): TGTGCCAGCAGCTTAGATTTCGGGAACAATGAGCAGTTCTTC.

The CDR3 DNA sequence: TGTGCCAGCAGTAAACCGGGCAGCTGGGAGCAGTACTTC. Protein: CASSKPGSWEQYF. The chain joins TRBV27 to TRBJ2-7; no firm D call. Deletions cut 5 bases from V and 7 bases from J, with 15 bases between. This CDR3 region has 13 residues. Per the germline V gene, CDR1 is MNHEY and CDR2 is SMNVEV (reference sequence).

The rearrangement links TRBV4-3 to TRBJ1-2; weak D call: TRBD1 (6 bases). The CDR3 runs to 19 residues. V lost 0 bases and J 4 bases, leaving 24 bases between the germline ends. Germline V gives CDR1 LGHNA, CDR2 YSLEER. The CDR3 nucleotides read TGCGCCAGCAGCCAAGAGGGGAGCTCAGGGGTGATGGGGTTCTATGGCTACACCTTC. Translating it yields CASSQEGSSGVMGFYGYTF.

This clone has a handful of counts. The V call is TRBV28, the J call TRBJ2-3; 9 nucleotides align to TRBD2. The CDR3 length is 16 residues. The trim removed 4 bases at V and 1 base at J, leaving 6 bases unmatched. Germline lookup yields CDR1 MDHEN and CDR2 SYDVKM. The CDR3 DNA reads TGTGCCAGCAGTTCGGCGCGGGAGGGGGGCACAGATACGCAGTATTTT. It specifies CASSSAREGGTDTQYF.

The rearrangement uses TRBV6-5 and TRBJ1-2; possible D gene TRBD1, 6 bases. Trimming pared 6 bases from V and 8 bases from J, leaving 16 bases between. This CDR3 spans 13 amino acids. CDR1 and CDR2 from the germline V gene are MNHEY and SVGAGI. The CDR3 DNA follows: TGTGCCAGCAGCCCTGGCGGGGGCACAGGCTACACCTTC. Amino acid sequence: CASSPGGGTGYTF.

A single count supports this clone. CDR3 coding DNA: TGCGCCAGCAGCCCAGGAAGGGAAACGACCTACGAGCAGTACTTC. Translating gives CASSPGRETTYEQYF. This chain connects TRBV4-3 to TRBJ2-5; D remains ambiguous. Judging by the DNA end, TRBJ2-7 fits better; the J call may be wrong. Germline V gene data show CDR1 as LGHNA and CDR2 as YSLEER. The CDR3 is 15 residues long.

This chain uses TRBV27 with TRBJ2-7, with 10 bases matching TRBD2. After removal of 5 bases from V and 3 bases from J, the junction contained 4 bases not matched to a gene. The CDR3 covers 14 residues. Germline lookup yields CDR1 MNHEY and CDR2 SMNVEV (reference sequence). The CDR3 DNA reads as TGTGCCAGCAGTCCCGGACTAGCGGTCTACGAGCAGTACTTC. It specifies CASSPGLAVYEQYF.

The chain recombines TRBV6-5 with TRBJ2-1, with 7 bases identical to TRBD2. The junction had 2 bases not matched to a gene; V was cut back by 0 bases and J by 6 bases. Germline V CDR1 and CDR2: MNHEY, SVGAGI. The CDR3 extends over 14 amino acids. In nucleotides, the CDR3 is TGTGCCAGCAGTTACTCTCTAGCGGCCAATGAGCAGTTCTTC. Its protein product is CASSYSLAANEQFF.